The T cell receptor beta chain under discussion was sequenced for a study of early T cells in non-severe SARS-CoV-2 infection. About the study: Chains were not paired, and sequencing was done on bulk RNA from unsorted whole blood.

Individual cDNA molecules were tagged with unique molecular identifiers. TCRdb redid the calling of the 5' RACE reads with MiXCR, one entry per CDR3 protein. The sample lists 35,000 to 45,000 distinct CDR3 sequences, roughly 6% occurring once. Germline assignment: CDR1 DFQATT and CDR2 SNEGSKA (reference sequence). The V gene lost 3 bases and the J gene lost 4 bases, with 17 bases spanning the gap. The length of the CDR3 is 15 residues. This clonotype was seen at least ten times. The origin of this receptor is an adult who was a healthcare worker with PCR-confirmed SARS-CoV-2 infection or an uninfected control (not recorded which). The sample comprised whole blood. The genes are TRBV20-1 and TRBJ2-3; the D is unclear. CDR3 coding DNA: TGCAGTGCTAGGTCTGGGAACCTCCGAGCAGATACGCAGTATTTT. Encoded protein: CSARSGNLRADTQYF.